The clone carrying this T cell receptor (beta chain) was seen at least ten times. The antigen is undetermined. Preparation methods for the bulk TCR libraries were those previously described, with listed TCR primers. TCRdb reprocessed the PCR reads with MiXCR, giving one entry per CDR3 protein. The sample contains 600,000 to 650,000 distinct CDR3 sequences, roughly 21% of which appear only once. The sample originates from a study of molecular identifiers for immune sequencing clone quantification. The overall study: For replicates, RNA isolated from around 20,000 or 99,000 naive CD8 cells was divided into five portions, of which four were sequenced. Whole-study results and caveats: Clones above 20 RNA copies held over 98% of effector molecules, under 1% in naive cells. A shared barcode on identical TCR molecules could lead to underestimated sizes for highly expanded clones.

This CDR3 contains 12 residues. The sequencing input was naive CD8+ T cells from blood, with Jurkat cell RNA spiked in. Regarding subset: FACS-sorted CD8+CD4-CCR7+CD45RA+ naive T cells. J is TRBJ1-2 and V is TRBV21-1. TRBV21-1 is a listed pseudogene. The TCR sequence derives from a human donor in good health. Some libraries in this study had Jurkat cell RNA spiked in. In DNA form, the CDR3 reads TGTGCCAGCATTTCACTCCACTATGGCTACACCTTC. Amino acids: CASISLHYGYTF.